This TCR beta chain stems from a study of OX40 agonist ivuxolimab in advanced cancers. On the study more broadly: Partial responses occurred in three patients (one hepatocellular carcinoma, two cutaneous melanoma).

Some clones are missing from TCRdb's copy, which holds only in-frame ones; the method was immunoSEQ multiplex PCR. The data contain tens of thousands of clones, just under 90% of them singletons. Germline CDR1 and CDR2: SGHTS and YDEGEE. This CDR3 is 15 amino acids long. V shed 5 bases and J 6 bases; nucleotides not matched to a gene: 13. This clonotype originated in an adult with an advanced solid tumor such as melanoma, head and neck, liver or kidney cancer. The sample here was CD4+ or CD8+ T cells sorted from blood, taken in a trial of the OX40 agonist ivuxolimab. V usage is TRBV5-8 and J usage is TRBJ2-5; 7 nucleotides align to TRBD1. CDR3 amino acids: CASRESRQGRQTQYF. CDR3 nucleotides: TGTGCCAGCAGAGAGTCCAGACAGGGACGGCAGACCCAGTACTTC.